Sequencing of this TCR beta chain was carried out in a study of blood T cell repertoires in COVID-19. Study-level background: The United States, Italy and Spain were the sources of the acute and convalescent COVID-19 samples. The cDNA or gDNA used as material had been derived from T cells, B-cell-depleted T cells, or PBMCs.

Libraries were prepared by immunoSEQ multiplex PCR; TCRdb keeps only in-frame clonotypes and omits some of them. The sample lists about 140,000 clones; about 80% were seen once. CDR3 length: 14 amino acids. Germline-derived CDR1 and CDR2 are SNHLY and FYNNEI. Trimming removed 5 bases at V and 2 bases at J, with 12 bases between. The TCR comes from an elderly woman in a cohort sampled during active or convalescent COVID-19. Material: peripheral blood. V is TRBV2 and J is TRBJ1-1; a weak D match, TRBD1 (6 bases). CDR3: CASSFRTENTEAFF. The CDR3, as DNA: TGTGCCAGCAGTTTTCGGACAGAAAACACTGAAGCTTTCTTT. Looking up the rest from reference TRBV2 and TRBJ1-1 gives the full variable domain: EPEVTQTPSHQVTQMGQEVILRCVPISNHLYFYWYRQILGQKVEFLVSFYNNEISEKSEIFDDQFSVERPDGSNFTLKIRSTKLEDSAMYFCASSFRTENTEAFFGQGTRLTVV.